These T cell receptor beta chains were read from a single sample in a study of blood T cell repertoires in COVID-19. This table comes from immunoSEQ multiplex PCR, and its TCRdb copy is limited to in-frame clones, with some not included. In the table there are around 170,000 clones, around 80% of which are singletons. Sequenced input: peripheral blood. These receptors were obtained from a man between 70 and 80 years old with active or convalescent COVID-19. Each CDR3 is given with its conserved first and last residue. The D gene is left open where the match is weak. The listing skips clone size in some rows; elsewhere it reads once, few, many or a size class.

j_call	clone_size	v_call	d_call	cdr3_nt	cdr3_aa
TRBJ2-1	NA	TRBV7-9	NA	TGTGCCAGCAGCTTGGGGGGGCCAACAATGATGCAGTTCTTC	CASSLGGPTMMQFF
TRBJ1-2	NA	TRBV18	TRBD1	TGTGCCAGCTCGACGTATAATGGACCCGGGACAGGGAACTATGGCTACACCTTC	CASSTYNGPGTGNYGYTF
TRBJ2-7	NA	TRBV7-2	TRBD1	TGTGCCAGCAGCTTAGGGGGACAGTACGAGCAGTACTTC	CASSLGGQYEQYF
TRBJ2-7	NA	TRBV5-4	NA	TGTGCCAGCAGCTCTGACTCTTTCAACGAGCAGTACTTC	CASSSDSFNEQYF
TRBJ2-7	NA	TRBV7-3	TRBD1	TGTGCCAGCAGCCGCGGTTGGCAGGGGGTTGACGAGCAGTACTTC	CASSRGWQGVDEQYF
TRBJ1-2	once	TRBV29-1	NA	TGCAGCGTTGAGATGGGGGTAGAGGGGGCTAACTATGGCTACACCTTC	CSVEMGVEGANYGYTF
TRBJ2-3	few	TRBV18	TRBD1	TGTGCCAGCTCCACAGGGGGCGCGGGCACAGATACGCAGTATTTT	CASSTGGAGTDTQYF
TRBJ1-6	few	TRBV10-1	NA	TGCGCCAGTCCCGGTTCACCCCTCCACTTT	CASPGSPLHF
TRBJ2-7	NA	TRBV7-2	NA	TGTGCCAGCAGCTCCGGACAGGAGCAGTACTTC	CASSSGQEQYF
TRBJ1-4	NA	TRBV11-2	TRBD1	TGTGCCAGCAGCCGATCGGACAGGGTGGGTGAAAAACTGTTTTTT	CASSRSDRVGEKLFF
TRBJ2-1	NA	TRBV7-2	TRBD1	TGTGCCAGCAGCTTAAGGGGGCCATCCTACAATGAGCAGTTCTTC	CASSLRGPSYNEQFF
TRBJ2-1	NA	TRBV5-1	TRBD1	TGCGCCAGCAGCTTGGGGACAGGATCCTACAATGAGCAGTTCTTC	CASSLGTGSYNEQFF
TRBJ1-1	NA	TRBV2	NA	TGTGCCAGCAGCGATAGGACTATGAACACTGAAGCTTTCTTT	CASSDRTMNTEAFF
TRBJ2-1	NA	TRBV12-5	TRBD1	TGTGCTAGTGGTTTGGGGCAGGGGGACTACAATGAGCAGTTCTTC	CASGLGQGDYNEQFF
TRBJ2-3	NA	TRBV7-2	TRBD2	TGTGCCAGCAGCTTAGCTGGCGGGGGGACCGGGTACACAGATACGCAGTATTTT	CASSLAGGGTGYTDTQYF
TRBJ2-5	NA	TRBV20-1	TRBD2	TGCAGTGCTCTAGCGGAAGAGACCCAGTACTTC	CSALAEETQYF